This TCR beta chain was captured by sequencing in a study of blood T cell repertoires in COVID-19. The wider study: Samples taken during acute and convalescent COVID-19 were collected in the United States, Italy and Spain. PBMCs, B-cell-depleted T cells, or T cells provided the cDNA or gDNA that made up the material.

The germline gives CDR1 SGHRS, CDR2 YFSETQ. V was cut by 1 base and J by 8 bases, with 16 bases left in between. This CDR3 has 15 residues. The protocol was immunoSEQ multiplex PCR, while the TCRdb copy is restricted to in-frame clones and leaves out a portion. This table has about 360,000 clones, about 86% appearing once. Enrollment of patients from Seattle took place during active infection, with longitudinal follow-up. This receptor was obtained from a woman aged 60 to 75 with COVID-19, enrolled during active disease. The sample consisted of peripheral blood. This chain connects TRBV5-1 to TRBJ2-1; TRBD2 might be the D (7 bases). This CDR3 reads CASSLSGGASDEQFF. The CDR3 DNA is TGCGCCAGCAGCTTGAGTGGGGGGGCGTCGGATGAGCAGTTCTTC.